This TCR beta chain was captured in a study of shared clonotypes between healthy human individuals. About the research overall: Donors were a couple of women and three men aged 18 to 49.

From germline, CDR1 is SQVTM and CDR2 ANQGSEA. The V gene end was trimmed by 4 bases and the J gene end by 0 bases; junction bases not matched to a gene: 6. CDR3 length equals 17 residues. Method: immunoSEQ multiplex PCR; TCRdb's copy keeps in-frame clones and lacks some. Of about 1 million clones in the sample, around 75% are singletons; the top ten hold roughly 1.5%. The clonotype comes from a man in his late teens or twenties in good health. V gene TRBV29-1 combines with J gene TRBJ2-7; TRBD2 aligns across 16 bases. Sample: memory CD4+ T cells sorted from blood. The subset: CD45RA-negative fraction. CDR3 bases: TGCAGCGTTGGGGCCGGGACTAGCGGGAGGGCCTCCTACGAGCAGTACTTC. Translating it yields CSVGAGTSGRASYEQYF.